The TCR beta chain under discussion was sequenced for a study of cytomegalovirus exposure and HLA in healthy donors. For the study at large: Researchers previously reported finding roughly 120 million unique TCR beta sequences from 170 million or so T cells. Early released data comprised 80 million to 100 million unique TCRs from HLA-typed donors. Whole-study results and caveats: In vitro confirmation showed three CMV-associated chains to be CMV antigen specific.

This clone showed up just once. Its matching antigen is unknown. This PCR relied on a set of 60 Vbeta primers and 13 Jbeta primers. TCRdb keeps only in-frame clones here, not all; method: immunoSEQ multiplex PCR. The sample carries some 140,000 clones, 73% recorded once. The CDR3 extends over 15 amino acids. CDR1 KGHSH and CDR2 LQKENI come from the germline V gene. Trimming shortened V by 4 bases and J by 2 bases, and 14 bases separated the two germline ends. This clonotype originated in a middle-aged woman in good health and CMV-seronegative. The sequenced sample was PBMCs. The V call is TRBV18, the J call TRBJ1-2; D gene unclear. CDR3 region: CASSQTGLTNYGYTF. CDR3 coding DNA: TGTGCCAGCTCACAAACCGGACTTACCAACTATGGCTACACCTTC. Using reference TRBV18 and TRBJ1-2 for the parts outside the CDR3, the full variable domain is NAGVMQNPRHLVRRRGQEARLRCSPMKGHSHVYWYRQLPEEGLKFMVYLQKENIIDESGMPKERFSAEFPKEGPSILRIQQVVRGDSAAYFCASSQTGLTNYGYTFGSGTRLTVV.